These T cell receptor beta chains were read from a single sample in a study of cytomegalovirus exposure and HLA in healthy donors. The assay was immunoSEQ multiplex PCR, and TCRdb's table has in-frame clones only and misses some. Of some 220,000 clones listed, 78% are singletons. The sample comprised PBMCs. The receptor set was obtained from a boy younger than 18 in good health and CMV-seronegative. Both conserved end residues are trimmed from each CDR3.

>TRBJ2-3|TRBV5-1
ASSSTSGSTDTQY
>TRBJ1-5|TRBV2
ASSGTGGGQPQH
>TRBJ2-7|TRBV5-1
ASSFPGQGLREQY
>TRBJ1-2|TRBV27
ASSLGTGWDGYT
>TRBJ1-5|TRBV9
ASSGGSQPQH
>TRBJ2-7|TRBV7-9
ASSLGGTTLLEQY
>TRBJ2-7|TRBV30
AWSVQGGLAVREQY
>TRBJ2-7|TRBV19
ASSSRLTGKGEQY
>TRBJ1-1|TRBV7-9
ASSQRGLHTEAF
>TRBJ1-1|TRBV10-3
AISPSGPEAYTEAF
>TRBJ2-5|TRBV9
ASSAGLAEETQY
>TRBJ1-6|TRBV6-1
ASSELDRGENNSPLH
>TRBJ2-7|TRBV6-5
ASSYSEGSHEQY
>TRBJ2-3|TRBV7-9
ASRTGLAGGLDTQY
>TRBJ2-7|TRBV7-9
ASSLGAGEYVREQY
>TRBJ1-2|TRBV6-4
ASSESGGYYGYT
>TRBJ1-2|TRBV15
ATGQSYGYT
>TRBJ2-3|TRBV6-4
ASSEQGRADTQY
>TRBJ1-4|TRBV11-3
ASSPGQGSRLF
>TRBJ2-3|TRBV29-1
SGGLLTDTQY
>TRBJ1-3|TRBV10-3
AISETYRGLGNTIY
>TRBJ1-1|TRBV15
ATSRDMANTEAF
>TRBJ2-1|TRBV7-9
ASSRFGKRTGLYNEQF
>TRBJ2-4|TRBV7-9
ASSLLKLTKNIQY
>TRBJ1-3|TRBV6-4
ASSEGGGSGNTIY
>TRBJ1-1|TRBV27
ASSLGGVGSEAF
>TRBJ2-7|TRBV7-2
ASSWGIAGQGEQY
>-|TRBV4-1
ASSFETGGHYEQY
>TRBJ2-7|TRBV2
ASSEAGRGSYEQY
>TRBJ2-5|TRBV5-4
ASSFMGGGTQY
>TRBJ1-2|TRBV30
AWSVRGGLDYGYT
>TRBJ2-1|TRBV12-2
ASRLADSLGLAITYNEQF
>TRBJ2-5|TRBV29-1
SVGGRYQETQY
>TRBJ1-3|TRBV6-1
ASSFISGNTIY
>TRBJ1-2|TRBV6-5
ASSYSGGGRNGYT
>TRBJ2-7|TRBV29-1
SVDLPGLGYEQY
>TRBJ2-7|TRBV19
ASSTGDTYEQY
>TRBJ2-7|TRBV6-6
ASSPNRGASYEQY
>TRBJ2-7|TRBV5-8
ASSLGTAEQY
>TRBJ2-7|TRBV5-1
ASRDRSSVHYEQY
>TRBJ2-3|TRBV18
ASSRQGSTDTQY
>TRBJ2-7|TRBV5-6
ASSLRGHFYEQY
>TRBJ1-5|TRBV6-5
ASSDRSHQPQH
>TRBJ1-4|TRBV10-3
AIRPGGAGEKLF
>TRBJ2-1|TRBV27
ATQGVRGTYNEQF
>TRBJ2-1|TRBV5-1
ASSLGPGSYEQF
>TRBJ1-1|TRBV7-2
ASSLEAGRNTEAF
>TRBJ2-1|TRBV6-6
ASSYPPGGNEQF
>TRBJ2-7|TRBV29-1
SVEQSYEQY
>TRBJ2-2|TRBV7-3
ASSSSGLATLGGELF
>TRBJ1-1|TRBV30
AWGTGNTEAF
>TRBJ1-2|TRBV12-5
ASGFLGSSYGYT